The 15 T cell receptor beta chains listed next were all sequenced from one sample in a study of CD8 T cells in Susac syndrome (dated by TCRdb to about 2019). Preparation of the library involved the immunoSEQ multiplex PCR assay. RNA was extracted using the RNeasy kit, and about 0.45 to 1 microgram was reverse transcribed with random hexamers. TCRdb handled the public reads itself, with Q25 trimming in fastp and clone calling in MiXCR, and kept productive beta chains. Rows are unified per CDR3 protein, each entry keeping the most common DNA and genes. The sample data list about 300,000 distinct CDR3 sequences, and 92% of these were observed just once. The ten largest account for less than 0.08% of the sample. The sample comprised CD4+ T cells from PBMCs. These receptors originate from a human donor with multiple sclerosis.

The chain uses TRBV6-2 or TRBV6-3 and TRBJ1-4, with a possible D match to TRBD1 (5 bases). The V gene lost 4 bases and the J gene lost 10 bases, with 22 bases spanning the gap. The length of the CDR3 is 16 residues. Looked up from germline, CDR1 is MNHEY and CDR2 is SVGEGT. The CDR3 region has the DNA TGTGCCAGCAGTTTCGACGCGGACGGGAGGGGTGGAAAACTGTTTTTT. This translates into CASSFDADGRGGKLFF.

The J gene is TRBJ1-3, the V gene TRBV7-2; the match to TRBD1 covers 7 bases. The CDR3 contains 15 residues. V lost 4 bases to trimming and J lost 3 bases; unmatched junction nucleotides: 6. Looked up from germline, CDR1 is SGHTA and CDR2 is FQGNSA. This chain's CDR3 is CASSSNRGGGNTIYF. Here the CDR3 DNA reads TGTGCCAGCAGCTCTAACAGGGGAGGTGGAAACACCATATATTTT.

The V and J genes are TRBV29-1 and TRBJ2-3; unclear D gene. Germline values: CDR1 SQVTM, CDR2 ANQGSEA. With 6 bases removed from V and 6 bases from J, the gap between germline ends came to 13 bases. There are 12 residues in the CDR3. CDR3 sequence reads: CSVEKDGDTQYF. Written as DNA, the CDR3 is TGCAGCGTCGAAAAGGATGGGGATACGCAGTATTTT.

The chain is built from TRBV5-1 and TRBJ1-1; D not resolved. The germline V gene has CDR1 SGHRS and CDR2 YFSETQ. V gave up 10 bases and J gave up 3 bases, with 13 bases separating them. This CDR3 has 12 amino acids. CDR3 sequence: CASGGFDTEAFF. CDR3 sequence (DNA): TGCGCCTCGGGTGGCTTTGACACTGAAGCTTTCTTT.

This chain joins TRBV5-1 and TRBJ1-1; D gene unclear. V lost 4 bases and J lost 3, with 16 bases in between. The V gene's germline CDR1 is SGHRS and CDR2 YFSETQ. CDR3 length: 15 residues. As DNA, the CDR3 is TGCGCCAGCAGCCCCTACTTGGGCAGAGACACTGAAGCTTTCTTT. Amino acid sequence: CASSPYLGRDTEAFF.

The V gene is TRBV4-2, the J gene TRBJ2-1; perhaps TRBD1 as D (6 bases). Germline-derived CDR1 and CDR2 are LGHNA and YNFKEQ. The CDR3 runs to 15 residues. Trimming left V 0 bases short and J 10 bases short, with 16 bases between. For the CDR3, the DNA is TGTGCCAGCAGCCAAGACAGGGGTCGGCGTAAGGAGCAGTTCTTC. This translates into CASSQDRGRRKEQFF.

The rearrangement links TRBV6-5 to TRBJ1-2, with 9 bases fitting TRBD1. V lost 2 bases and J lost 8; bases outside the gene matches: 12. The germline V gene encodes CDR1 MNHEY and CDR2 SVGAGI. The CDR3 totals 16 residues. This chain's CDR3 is CASSYRPPGQGWGYTF. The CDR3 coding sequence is TGTGCCAGCAGTTACCGCCCTCCGGGACAGGGCTGGGGCTACACCTTC.

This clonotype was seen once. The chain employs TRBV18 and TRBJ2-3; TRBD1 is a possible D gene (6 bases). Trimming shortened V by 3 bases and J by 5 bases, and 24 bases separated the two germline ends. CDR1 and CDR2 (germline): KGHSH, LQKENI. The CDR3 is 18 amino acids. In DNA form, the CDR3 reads TGTGCCAGCTCACCGATCAGGGCAGGGGCGGCATCGGAAGATACGCAGTATTTT. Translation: CASSPIRAGAASEDTQYF.

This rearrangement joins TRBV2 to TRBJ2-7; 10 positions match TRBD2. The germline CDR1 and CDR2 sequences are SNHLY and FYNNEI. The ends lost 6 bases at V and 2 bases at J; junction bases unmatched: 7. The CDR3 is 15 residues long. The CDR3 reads CASRLGTSVTYEQYF. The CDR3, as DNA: TGTGCCAGCAGGCTGGGGACTAGCGTCACCTACGAGCAGTACTTC. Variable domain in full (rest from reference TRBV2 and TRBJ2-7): EPEVTQTPSHQVTQMGQEVILRCVPISNHLYFYWYRQILGQKVEFLVSFYNNEISEKSEIFDDQFSVERPDGSNFTLKIRSTKLEDSAMYFCASRLGTSVTYEQYFGPGTRLTVT.

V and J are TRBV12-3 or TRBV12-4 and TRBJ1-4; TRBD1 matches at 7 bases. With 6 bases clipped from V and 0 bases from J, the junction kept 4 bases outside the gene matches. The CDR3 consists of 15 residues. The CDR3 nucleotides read TGTGCCAGCAGGACAGGGTATGCAACTAATGAAAAACTGTTTTTT. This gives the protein CASRTGYATNEKLFF.

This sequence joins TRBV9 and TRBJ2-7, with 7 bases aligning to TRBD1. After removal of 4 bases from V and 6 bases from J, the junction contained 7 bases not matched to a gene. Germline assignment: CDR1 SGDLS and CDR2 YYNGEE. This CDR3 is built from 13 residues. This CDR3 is CASSPSTGAEQYF. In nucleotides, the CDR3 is TGTGCCAGCAGCCCCAGCACAGGGGCCGAGCAGTACTTC.

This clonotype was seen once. CDR3 in amino acids: CASSTGGRRVGAFF. The DNA for the CDR3 is TGTGCCAGTAGTACAGGGGGTCGACGAGTTGGAGCTTTCTTT. The rearrangement joins TRBV19 to TRBJ1-1; TRBD1 matches 7 bases. Germline values: CDR1 LNHDA, CDR2 SQIVND (reference sequence). The CDR3 is 14 amino acids. V lost 4 bases, J lost 10 bases, and 12 bases stayed unmatched.

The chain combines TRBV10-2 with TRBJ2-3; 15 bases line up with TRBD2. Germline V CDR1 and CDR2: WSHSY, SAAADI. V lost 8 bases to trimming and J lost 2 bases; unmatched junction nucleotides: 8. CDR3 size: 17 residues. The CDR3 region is CASGGGLAGGYTDTQYF. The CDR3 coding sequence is TGCGCCAGCGGGGGGGGACTAGCGGGAGGTTACACAGATACGCAGTATTTT.

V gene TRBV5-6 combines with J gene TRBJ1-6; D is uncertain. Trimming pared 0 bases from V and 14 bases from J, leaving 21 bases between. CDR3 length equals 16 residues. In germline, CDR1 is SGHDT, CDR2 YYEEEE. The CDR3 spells CASSLGPGNHIQALHF. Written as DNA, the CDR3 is TGTGCCAGCAGCTTGGGCCCGGGTAACCATATTCAAGCCCTCCACTTT.

CDR3 region: CSVGGGNQPQHF. In DNA, the CDR3 is TGCAGCGTTGGGGGAGGCAATCAGCCCCAGCATTTT. The chain uses TRBV29-1 and TRBJ1-5, with unresolved D. CDR1 is SQVTM and CDR2 is ANQGSEA in the germline V gene. CDR3 length equals 12 residues. V lost 4 bases and J lost 2, with 6 bases in between.